Detailed here is one T cell receptor beta chain. The antigen is not known. The sample comes from a study of cytomegalovirus exposure and HLA in healthy donors. For the study at large: The roughly 120 million unique TCR beta sequences, from roughly 170 million T cells, were found by an earlier analysis. Of the donors genotyped, several hundred in all, 65% to 90% fell in the Caucasian-associated ancestry cluster.

Study-level results: Later work found most CMV-associated TCR beta chains apparently HLA-restricted.

PCR involved 60 Vbeta and 13 Jbeta primers. TCRdb keeps only in-frame clones here, not all; method: immunoSEQ multiplex PCR. Seen here are some 170,000 clones, 75% to 85% observed once, and the top ten hold roughly 4.4%. The CDR3 extends over 19 amino acids. CDR1 is MRHNA, CDR2 SNTAGT, per germline. Sequenced sample: PBMCs. V gene TRBV6-4 combines with J gene TRBJ2-5; 10 bases map to TRBD2. The J call may be incorrect, as the DNA end agrees better with TRBJ2-7. The receptor's source is a woman aged 18-29 years in good health and CMV-seropositive. The CDR3 DNA reads TGTGCCAGCAGTCGCCGGCCTCGCCTAGCGGGGGTTTCCTCCTACGAGCAGTACTTC. It is translated as CASSRRPRLAGVSSYEQYF.